This T cell receptor beta chain was documented in a study of regulatory T cells in long-lasting Graves disease (dated by TCRdb to about 2021). In the study overall: Newly diagnosed Graves' disease patients had taken antithyroid drugs for less than 3 months. Peripheral blood TCR sequencing and RNA sequencing compared persistent Graves' disease patients with newly diagnosed Graves' disease patients. The study was conducted in China and was registered as a clinical trial. TCR sequencing covered some 13 persistent and roughly 20 newly diagnosed Graves' disease patients, approximately 33 samples in total. The study at large found these results: Sequencing and analysis were restricted to the TCR beta chain. The authors noted that the small sample size was a limitation that may lower accuracy. TRBV28, TRBJ1-2 and TRBJ2-5 were preferentially used in persistent disease, while TRBV20-1 and TRBJ2-1 were favored in newly diagnosed disease. Persistent patients shared more public clonotypes among themselves (over 2,500) than newly diagnosed patients did (approximately 970). Compared with newly diagnosed patients, patients with persistent Graves' disease had lower TCR Shannon entropy and fewer highly expanded clones, which suggests clonal expansion. Only peripheral blood was studied, because thyroid tissue, the primary lesion, was inaccessible.

The label giving this sample's time point can be read as: newly diagnosed GD, antithyroid drugs for less than 3 months. For both TCR sequencing and RNA sequencing, RNA was extracted from PBMCs in TRIzol. The diagnosis of Graves' disease followed American Thyroid Association guidelines. Recruitment of patients was carried out at an endocrinology department in Xi'an, China. From each patient, about 9 milliliters of peripheral blood was collected into an EDTA anticoagulant tube. Ficoll Paque Plus density gradient separation was used to isolate PBMCs, and no further T cell sorting was performed. RNA quality was checked with an Agilent 2100 Bioanalyzer and agarose gel, and concentration with a NanoDrop 2000. Library prep was done by multiplex PCR. The sequencing machine was an Illumina HiSeq 4000. CDR3 regions were amplified by Arm-PCR with iRepertoire HTBI primers to construct TCR beta libraries. Before sequencing, the PCR products went through gel purification. The source study handled its data this way. Gene usage analysis of CDR3 amino acid clonotypes relied on the 60 or so TRBV and fewer than 15 TRBJ segments identified across samples. Filtered high-quality paired reads were merged into contigs using COPE and FqMerger. BLAST was used to align contigs to the IMGT TRBV, TRBD and TRBJ reference genes, and CDR3 was defined following IMGT. Any clonotype with a frequency above 0.1% was classified as a highly expanded clone. Repertoire diversity was measured by Shannon entropy, and V-J evenness by the Gini coefficient. A clonotype was considered public if more than one individual shared it. Through fastp at Q25 and MiXCR, TCRdb rebuilt clones from the public reads, retaining in-frame beta chains. Duplicate CDR3 protein sequences are folded into a single record with the most common DNA and genes. The V and J calls shown here were made by TCRdb, not taken from the authors' results. Recorded for this sample are about 400,000 distinct CDR3 sequences; 15% of them occurred a single time. Around 7.6% of the sample is held by the ten biggest clonotypes.

Remarks on this clonotype: The antigen it binds to is not known. The input lacks base qualities; no much larger clone sits a single base away.

CDR1 and CDR2 are drawn from the germline V gene (reference sequence): PRHDT, FYEKMQ. Relative to germline, V is missing 0 bases and J is missing 8 bases, with 5 bases of the junction outside any gene match. Taken from cysteine to phenylalanine, the CDR3 has 14 residues. The read is trimmed to its CDR3 DNA, 42 bases read in frame from base 1. The sample was also reused in another study, on T cells in Graves' hyperthyroidism and ophthalmopathy. The second source states: Stable Graves' hyperthyroidism was defined as the absence of progression to ophthalmopathy over 18 months of follow-up. Hyperthyroidism patients were aged 18 to 65 years and newly diagnosed, with disease duration of less than 2 months. Any patient with an uncontrolled infection, another autoimmune disease, pregnancy or lactation was excluded. Diagnoses were established on the basis of clinical symptoms, serum thyroxine and TRAb, thyroid ultrasound, and orbital computed tomography. A first-round RT-PCR of the TCR CDR3 used the HTBI primer set with the Qiagen OneStep RT-PCR kit. Most expanded thyroid clonotypes (frequency above 0.001) were also found in blood, which suggests that blood repertoires may mirror thyroid immune responses. Ophthalmopathy was separated from stable hyperthyroidism by a 13 V-J signature model, with over 85% sensitivity and approximately 84% specificity obtained in cross-validation and 80%/75% obtained in testing. During validation, the model predicted progression to ophthalmopathy a median of around six months ahead of onset, with 60% to 71% sensitivity and around 72% specificity. A discovery cohort of about a hundred patients, approximately 44 with Graves' ophthalmopathy and 57 with stable Graves' hyperthyroidism, was used to find distinguishing TCR V-J signatures. Prospective prediction of ophthalmopathy was tested in an independent validation cohort of fewer than 20 hyperthyroidism patients and some 17 patients who later progressed to ophthalmopathy. The roughly 91 discovery patients were randomly divided into training and test sets at a 7:3 ratio. In addition, the study compared T-cell repertoires in thyroid tissue and in blood from several Graves' hyperthyroidism patients. After sampling, hyperthyroidism patients received methimazole starting at 30 mg daily, and ophthalmopathy patients received high-dose intravenous methylprednisolone. The libraries were constructed in a second round of multiplex PCR and then size-selected and purified. Sequencing of the libraries was done on an Illumina HiSeq2000 using paired-end 100 bp reads. SOAPnuke was used to process the raw data, removing reads that contained adapters or uncalled bases, had a mean Phred below 15, or lacked an exact match to the constant primer or identifier. COPE v1.2.5 was used to merge the high-quality paired reads, and each unique nucleotide sequence was defined as a clonotype. MiTCR v1.1 was used to align the clonotypes against IMGT TRBV, TRBD and TRBJ reference segments. Only V-J combinations with frequency above 0.0001, covering 99% to 99.2% of repertoires, were analysed. A TCS score was defined as the ratio between F50 (clonal expansion) and ExV (chaos), using BLOSUM62-based TCRdist between CDR3 peptides within each V-J. Welch's t-statistics and random forest reduced roughly 530 V-J features to about 12, which were used in a naive Bayes classifier (R e1071). No statistical method was used to set the sample size in advance, and investigators knew the group allocation. TCR Vbeta CDR3 sequencing of fewer than 150 peripheral blood samples (over 40 ophthalmopathy, about 80 hyperthyroidism and roughly 17 progressor patients) is reported in the paper.

The specimen comprised peripheral blood mononuclear cells (PBMCs), sampled at new diagnosis, from a patient treated with antithyroid drugs. The source is a middle-aged woman with Graves disease. Donor details come from another sample of the same person, matched by shared clones. Recombination connected TRBV13 to TRBJ1-2, with 8 central nucleotides matching TRBD1. The DNA reads as follows: TGTGCCAGCAGCTTAGGCGACAGGGGACGGGGCTACACCTTC. The translation is CASSLGDRGRGYTF.